The T cell receptor (beta chain) described here comes from a study of cytotoxic CD8 clonotypes in ibrutinib-treated CLL. Libraries were prepared by immunoSEQ multiplex PCR; TCRdb keeps only in-frame clonotypes and omits some of them. In the table there are tens of thousands of clones, 55% to 70% of which are singletons. The V gene's germline CDR1 is MNHEY and CDR2 SVGAGI. With V trimmed by 6 bases and J by 4 bases, 5 bases remained unmatched. CDR3 length: 15 residues. This TCR was recovered from a human donor with chronic lymphocytic leukemia. The material sequenced was PBMCs, taken after 24 months of ibrutinib treatment. The gene calls are TRBV6-5 and TRBJ2-7, with TRBD2 identical over 14 bases. The CDR3 spells CASRRRLAGGYEQYF. The CDR3 nucleotides read TGTGCCAGCAGGCGCAGACTAGCGGGAGGGTACGAGCAGTACTTC.